This T cell receptor beta chain was identified in a study of technical replicates of blood from several donors. Generated by immunoSEQ multiplex PCR, the TCRdb table keeps only in-frame clones and is missing some. The table includes approximately 80,000 clones, 95% to 98% detected once. The CDR3 is made up of 14 amino acids. V gave up 2 bases and J gave up 0 bases; unmatched junction bases: 1. Germline loops: CDR1 SGHDT, CDR2 YYEEEE. This clonotype originated in a human donor in good health. The sequenced material came from T cells isolated from PBMCs. The chain combines TRBV5-6 with TRBJ1-1; 7 bases are shared with TRBD1. The CDR3 region has the DNA TGTGCCAGCAGCTTAGGGACAGTGAACACTGAAGCTTTCTTT. Encoded protein: CASSLGTVNTEAFF. Supplemented by reference TRBV5-6 and TRBJ1-1, the full variable domain reads DAGVTQSPTHLIKTRGQQVTLRCSPKSGHDTVSWYQQALGQGPQFIFQYYEEEERQRGNFPDRFSGHQFPNYSSELNVNALLLGDSALYLCASSLGTVNTEAFFGQGTRLTVV.